Sequencing of this T cell receptor (beta chain) was carried out in a study of vaccination effects on CD4 cells after COVID-19. Worth noting for this clone: What it recognizes is unknown.

Expansion of antigen-specific CD4+ T cells with viral peptide pools was carried out by the ViraFEST assay before sequencing. Between days 9 and 10 of culture, CD4+ T cells were separated out. Either the mRNA-1273 or the BNT162b2 vaccine was given to participants as two doses. Assay used: immunoSEQ multiplex PCR; TCRdb lists only in-frame clones, some missing. The sample has about 24,000 clones, approximately 70% seen once. Trimming took 8 bases from V and 6 from J; bases not matched to a gene: 10. This CDR3 comprises 14 residues. From germline, CDR1 is MNHEY and CDR2 SVGAGI. This material consisted of CD4+ T cells from PBMCs cultured with HCoV-NL63 spike peptides, taken after COVID-19 vaccination. This receptor was identified in a human donor who received a COVID-19 vaccine. The chain carries TRBV6-5 and TRBJ2-7; TRBD1 matches at 10 bases. In DNA form, the CDR3 reads TGTGCCAGCCAAAACGACAGGGGGCGGCTCGAGCAGTACTTC. It is translated as CASQNDRGRLEQYF.